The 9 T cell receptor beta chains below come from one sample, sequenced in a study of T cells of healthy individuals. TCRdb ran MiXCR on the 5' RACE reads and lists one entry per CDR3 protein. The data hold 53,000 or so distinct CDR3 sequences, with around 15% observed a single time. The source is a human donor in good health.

DNA of the CDR3: TGCGCCAGCAGCAGAGATCCGGGACCTCGGAACACTGAAGCTTTCTTT. Protein: CASSRDPGPRNTEAFF. J is TRBJ1-1 and V is TRBV5-1; TRBD1 is a possible D gene (5 bases). V was pared by 4 bases and J by 1 base, with 17 bases between. The CDR3 totals 16 residues. Germline lookup yields CDR1 SGHRS and CDR2 YFSETQ.

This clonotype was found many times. The CDR3 DNA sequence: TGCAGTGCTACTATGGGGGAGGGAGGGATTCCAGATACGCAGTATTTT. This translates into CSATMGEGGIPDTQYF. This chain uses TRBV20-1 with TRBJ2-3; 7 nucleotides align to TRBD2. The CDR3 consists of 16 residues. The germline V gene has CDR1 DFQATT and CDR2 SNEGSKA (reference sequence). Trimming cost V 4 bases and J 4 bases; bases outside gene matches: 14.

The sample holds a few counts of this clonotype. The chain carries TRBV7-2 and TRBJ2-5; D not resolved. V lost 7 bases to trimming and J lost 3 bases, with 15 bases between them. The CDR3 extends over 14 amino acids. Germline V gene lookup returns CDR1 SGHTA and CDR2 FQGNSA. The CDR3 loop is CASTRTPGKETQYF. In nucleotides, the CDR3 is TGTGCCAGCACCAGAACGCCAGGAAAAGAGACCCAGTACTTC.

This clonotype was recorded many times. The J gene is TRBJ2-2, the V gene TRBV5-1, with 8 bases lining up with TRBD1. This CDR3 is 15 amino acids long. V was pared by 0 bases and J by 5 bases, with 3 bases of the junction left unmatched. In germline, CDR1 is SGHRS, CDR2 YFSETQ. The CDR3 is CASSLEGQETGELFF. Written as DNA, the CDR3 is TGCGCCAGCAGCTTGGAGGGACAGGAGACCGGGGAGCTGTTTTTT.

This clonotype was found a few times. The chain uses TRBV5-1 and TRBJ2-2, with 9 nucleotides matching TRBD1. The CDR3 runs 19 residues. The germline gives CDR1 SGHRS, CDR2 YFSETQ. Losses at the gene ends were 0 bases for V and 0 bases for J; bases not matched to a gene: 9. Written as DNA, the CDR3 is TGCGCCAGCAGCTTGGTCGGGACAGGGCCATCTCCGAACACCGGGGAGCTGTTTTTT. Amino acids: CASSLVGTGPSPNTGELFF.

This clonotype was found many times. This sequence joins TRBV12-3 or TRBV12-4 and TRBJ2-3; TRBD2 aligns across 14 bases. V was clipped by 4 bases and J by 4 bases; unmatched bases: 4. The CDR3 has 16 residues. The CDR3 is CASSSGLAGEADTQYF. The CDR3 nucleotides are TGTGCCAGCAGTTCGGGACTAGCGGGAGAAGCAGATACGCAGTATTTT.

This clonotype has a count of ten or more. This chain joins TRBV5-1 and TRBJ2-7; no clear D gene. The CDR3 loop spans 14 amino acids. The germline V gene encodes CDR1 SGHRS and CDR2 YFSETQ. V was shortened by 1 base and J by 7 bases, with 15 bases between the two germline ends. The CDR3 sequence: CASSLNSRSEEQYF. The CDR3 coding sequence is TGCGCCAGCAGCTTGAACAGCAGGAGTGAAGAGCAGTACTTC. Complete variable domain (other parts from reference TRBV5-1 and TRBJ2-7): KAGVTQTPRYLIKTRGQQVTLSCSPISGHRSVSWYQQTPGQGLQFLFEYFSETQRNKGNFPGRFSGRQFSNSRSEMNVSTLELGDSALYLCASSLNSRSEEQYFGPGTRLTVT.

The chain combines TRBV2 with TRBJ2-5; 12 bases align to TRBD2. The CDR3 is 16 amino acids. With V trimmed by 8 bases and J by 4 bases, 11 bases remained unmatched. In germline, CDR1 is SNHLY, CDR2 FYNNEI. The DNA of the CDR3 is TGTGCCAGCCGGACTAGCGGGAACTGGGCCGGAGAGACCCAGTACTTC. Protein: CASRTSGNWAGETQYF.

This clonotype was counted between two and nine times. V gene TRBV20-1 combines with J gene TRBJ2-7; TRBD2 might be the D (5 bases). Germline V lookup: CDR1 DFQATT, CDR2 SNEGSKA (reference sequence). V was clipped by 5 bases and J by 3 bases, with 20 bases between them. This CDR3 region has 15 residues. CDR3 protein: CSAPRDGLANYEQYF. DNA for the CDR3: TGCAGTGCTCCCAGAGATGGGCTAGCTAACTACGAGCAGTACTTC.